The 15 T cell receptor beta chains reported below all come from one sample, sequenced in a study of post-analysis software for immune sequencing data. Antigens for these TCRs are unknown. Presence of unique molecular identifiers characterized the TCR beta cDNA libraries. TCRdb used MiXCR to reprocess the PCR reads, holding one entry per CDR3 protein. The data contain about 200,000 distinct CDR3 sequences, roughly 28% of them singletons. Whole-study findings and limits: Five TRBV segments, including TRBV5-6, TRBV5-1 and TRBV20-1, were more frequent in patients than controls.

The sample taken for sequencing was blood. The receptor source for this set is a girl under 18 with multiple sclerosis.

This clonotype appeared many times. This CDR3 reads CASSQNPGGPPDGYTF. The CDR3 DNA reads TGCGCCAGCAGCCAAAACCCAGGGGGCCCCCCGGACGGCTACACCTTC. The rearrangement joins TRBV4-1 to TRBJ1-2, with 8 bases lining up with TRBD1. Germline trimming cut 2 bases from V and 8 bases from J; bases unmatched to any gene: 13. Per germline, CDR1 MGHRA and CDR2 YSYEKL. The CDR3 loop spans 16 amino acids.

This clonotype was recorded a few times. The V gene is TRBV6-2 or TRBV6-3, the J gene TRBJ1-1, with D perhaps matching TRBD1 (6 bases). With 6 bases removed from V and 1 base from J, the gap between germline ends came to 15 bases. The CDR3 consists of 15 residues. Germline CDR1 MNHEY, CDR2 SVGEGT. The CDR3 sequence is CASRNTGRRNTEAFF. The CDR3, as DNA: TGTGCCAGCAGGAACACAGGGAGAAGGAACACTGAAGCTTTCTTT.

V and J are TRBV5-1 and TRBJ2-5; D unclear. V lost 3 bases and J lost 11, with 20 bases in between. There are 14 residues in the CDR3. CDR1 is SGHRS and CDR2 is YFSETQ in the germline V gene. CDR3 in amino acids: CASSYPTGNNEQYF. DNA of the CDR3: TGCGCCAGCAGCTACCCGACTGGAAACAATGAGCAGTACTTC.

This clonotype was counted many times. The chain combines TRBV20-1 with TRBJ2-3, with unresolved D. Looked up from germline, CDR1 is DFQATT and CDR2 is SNEGSKA (reference sequence). V was pared by 3 bases and J by 0 bases, with 7 bases between. This CDR3 region has 13 residues. CDR3 region: CSASGQSTDTQYF. CDR3 coding DNA: TGCAGTGCTAGCGGGCAGAGCACAGATACGCAGTATTTT.

V gene TRBV4-1 combines with J gene TRBJ1-5; no reliable D call. The CDR3 spans 15 residues. V lost 4 bases, J lost 0 bases, and 10 bases lay in between. Germline V gives CDR1 MGHRA, CDR2 YSYEKL. This CDR3 is CASSLSTVSNQPQHF. CDR3 DNA sequence: TGCGCCAGCAGCCTTAGTACGGTTAGCAATCAGCCCCAGCATTTT.

The chain couples TRBV15 to TRBJ1-1; D gene unclear. Trimming left V 1 base short and J 6 bases short, with 12 bases between. Germline CDR1 and CDR2: LNHNV and YYDKDF (reference sequence). The CDR3 runs 14 residues. In DNA, the CDR3 is TGTGCCACCAGCAGAGGGGGAGTGGAAGCTGAAGCTTTCTTT. This encodes CATSRGGVEAEAFF.

Worth noting for this clonotype: This could be a read error, since a much larger clone is one nucleotide away. The genes are TRBV3-1 and TRBJ1-2; TRBD1 matches 7 bases. The CDR3 extends over 16 amino acids. Germline V gene data show CDR1 as LGHDT and CDR2 as YNNKEL (reference sequence). CDR3 residues: CASRPGQKATNYGCTF. Written as DNA, the CDR3 is TGTGCCAGCAGACCGGGACAGAAAGCAACTAACTATGGCTGCACCTTC.

This clonotype has ten or more counts. The CDR3 nucleotides are TGTGCCAGCAGTTTCGGGGGGGCGGGATATGGCTACACCTTC. Residues: CASSFGGAGYGYTF. The chain recombines TRBV12-3 or TRBV12-4 with TRBJ1-2, with a tentative D call TRBD1 (6 bases). This CDR3 region has 14 residues. V gave up 3 bases and J gave up 5 bases, with 13 bases separating them.

This clonotype was found many times. This chain links TRBV7-2 with TRBJ2-1; TRBD2 might be the D (5 bases). This CDR3 region has 15 residues. The ends were cut back, 6 bases at V and 4 bases at J, with 16 bases in the middle. Germline V gives CDR1 SGHTA, CDR2 FQGNSA. The CDR3 sequence is CASSGGQSGYNEQFF. The DNA of the CDR3 is TGTGCCAGCAGTGGTGGGCAATCGGGGTACAATGAGCAGTTCTTC. The complete variable domain, with remaining parts taken from reference TRBV7-2 and TRBJ2-1, reads GAGVSQSPSNKVTEKGKDVELRCDPISGHTALYWYRQSLGQGLEFLIYFQGNSAPDKSGLPSDRFSAERTGGSVSTLTIQRTQQEDSAVYLCASSGGQSGYNEQFFGPGTRLTVL.

There are many counts of this clonotype. Mismatch with germline at one junction end may stem from a read error. The gene calls are TRBV20-1 and TRBJ1-2; D perhaps matches TRBD1 (6 bases). Germline CDR1 is DFQATT and CDR2 is SNEGSKA (reference sequence). There are 15 residues in the CDR3. Here the CDR3 reads CSARGGGWLGYGYTF. In nucleotides, the CDR3 is TGCAGTGCCAGAGGTGGGGGCTGGTTGGGCTATGGCTACACCTTC.

Details on this clonotype: It may be a read error: a sequence one base away is much more abundant. The chain links TRBV7-6 to TRBJ2-3; the D is unclear. Germline assignment: CDR1 SGHVS and CDR2 FNYEAQ. The CDR3 has 14 amino acids. CDR3 coding DNA: TGTGTCAGCAGTTCTACCCTCACCCCAGATACGCAGTATTTT. Protein sequence: CVSSSTLTPDTQYF.

The V gene is TRBV28, the J gene TRBJ1-4, with no clear D. Germline CDR1 and CDR2: MDHEN and SYDVKM. This CDR3 spans 11 amino acids. The germline V and J ends were trimmed by 4 bases and 13 bases, with 10 bases remaining between them. CDR3 protein: CASSYRMGLFF. The DNA of the CDR3 is TGTGCCAGCAGTTATAGGATGGGACTGTTTTTT.

In regard to this clonotype: A much more abundant neighbour one base away suggests this may be a read error. The gene calls are TRBV7-9 and TRBJ2-1; D remains unclear. The J call may be wrong; the DNA end is better matched by TRBJ2-7. This CDR3 comprises 14 residues. Germline V CDR1 and CDR2: SEHNR, FQNEAQ (reference sequence). CDR3 residues: CASSAQSSYNEQYF. In DNA form, the CDR3 reads TGTGCCAGCAGCGCACAGAGCTCCTACAATGAGCAGTACTTC.

V usage is TRBV4-1 and J usage is TRBJ1-4; D unclear. CDR3 length: 14 amino acids. The V end lost 2 bases, the J end lost 7 bases, and 11 bases lay between the germline ends. The germline CDR1 and CDR2 sequences are MGHRA and YSYEKL. The CDR3 DNA is TGCGCCAGCAGCCAATGGCAGAACAGTGAAAAACTGTTTTTT. It encodes CASSQWQNSEKLFF.

The genes are TRBV7-2 and TRBJ2-7; D is unclear. The length of the CDR3 is 13 residues. The germline V gene has CDR1 SGHTA and CDR2 FQGNSA. The germline V and J ends were trimmed by 1 base and 3 bases, with 7 bases remaining between them. This CDR3 reads CASSLVVGYEQYF. CDR3 bases: TGTGCCAGCAGCTTAGTGGTAGGCTACGAGCAGTACTTC.